Each of the 21 T cell receptor beta chains below was sequenced from the same sample in a study of early T cells in non-severe SARS-CoV-2 infection. TCRdb passed the 5' RACE reads through MiXCR, listing each CDR3 protein once. Of about 39,000 distinct CDR3 sequences listed, about 4% are singletons. Sequencing was carried out using whole blood. The receptors stem from an adult who was a healthcare worker with PCR-confirmed SARS-CoV-2 infection or an uninfected control (not recorded which).

V is TRBV2 and J is TRBJ2-7; 8 bases are a match to TRBD2. Germline V gene data show CDR1 as SNHLY and CDR2 as FYNNEI. V was clipped by 10 bases and J by 1 base; unmatched bases: 9. CDR3 size: 14 residues. The CDR3 sequence: CATGRREVSYEQYF. The CDR3 region has the DNA TGTGCCACCGGCAGGCGGGAGGTATCCTACGAGCAGTACTTC.

Sample share makes this clonotype medium-sized. The V gene is TRBV2, the J gene TRBJ2-7, with a weak D call TRBD2 (6 bases). V gave up 6 bases and J gave up 3 bases, with 12 bases separating them. The germline V gene encodes CDR1 SNHLY and CDR2 FYNNEI. The CDR3 has 13 residues. CDR3 nucleotides: TGTGCCAGCAGCGCGGGGATCTACTACGAGCAGTACTTC. Protein product: CASSAGIYYEQYF.

The chain couples TRBV4-1 to TRBJ2-3, with TRBD2 matching 8 bases. Trimming removed 8 bases from V and 5 bases from J; junction bases left unmatched: 12. This CDR3 comprises 15 residues. Germline values: CDR1 MGHRA, CDR2 YSYEKL. The CDR3 loop is CASRSGLALQDTQYF. CDR3 sequence (DNA): TGCGCCAGCCGTAGCGGACTAGCTCTACAAGATACGCAGTATTTT.

This clonotype appeared many times. The rearrangement joins TRBV29-1 to TRBJ2-6; the match to TRBD1 covers 10 bases. The CDR3 sequence is 16 residues long. V trimming: 6 bases; J trimming: 1 base; junction bases outside the gene matches: 6. The V gene's germline CDR1 is SQVTM and CDR2 ANQGSEA. CDR3 in DNA: TGCAGCGTCCGGACAGGGGGGAGATCTGGGGCCAACGTCCTGACTTTC. This codes for CSVRTGGRSGANVLTF.

There are many counts of this clonotype. The gene calls are TRBV5-1 and TRBJ2-5, with 9 bases identical to TRBD2. This CDR3 is 16 amino acids long. Germline assignment: CDR1 SGHRS and CDR2 YFSETQ. The J segment lost 5 bases and the V segment lost 0 bases, leaving 8 bases of the junction unmatched. This chain's CDR3 is CASSLDGLAGSETQYF. The CDR3 DNA reads as TGCGCCAGCAGCTTGGATGGGCTAGCGGGAAGTGAGACCCAGTACTTC.

The sample holds a few counts of this clonotype. This chain connects TRBV15 to TRBJ2-3; the match to TRBD2 covers 9 bases. The J segment lost 0 bases and the V segment lost 3 bases, leaving 16 bases of the junction unmatched. This CDR3 comprises 20 residues. The germline CDR1 and CDR2 sequences are LNHNV and YYDKDF (reference sequence). The CDR3 bases are TGTGCCACCAGCAGGAAACAGACTAGCGGAAAGTACCCTAGCACAGATACGCAGTATTTT. It specifies CATSRKQTSGKYPSTDTQYF.

This clonotype was seen at least ten times. This chain joins TRBV5-1 and TRBJ2-7; 10 nucleotides align to TRBD2. The junction had 2 bases not matched to a gene; V was cut back by 0 bases and J by 5 bases. This CDR3 spans 14 amino acids. Looked up from germline, CDR1 is SGHRS and CDR2 is YFSETQ. The CDR3 sequence: CASSLDLAGDEQYF. The DNA of the CDR3 is TGCGCCAGCAGCTTGGATCTAGCGGGGGACGAGCAGTACTTC.

This clonotype was detected many times. V gene TRBV20-1 combines with J gene TRBJ2-4; D is uncertain. The CDR3 covers 12 residues. CDR1 is DFQATT, CDR2 SNEGSKA, per germline (reference sequence). The ends were cut back, 6 bases at V and 4 bases at J, with 10 bases in the middle. DNA of the CDR3: TGCAGTGCCCCTGCCGGGAAAAACATTCAGTACTTC. As protein: CSAPAGKNIQYF.

In this sample, this clonotype turned up many times. The V and J genes are TRBV28 and TRBJ2-7, with D uncertain. V lost 10 bases and J 0 bases, leaving 10 bases between the germline ends. Germline CDR1 MDHEN, CDR2 SYDVKM. CDR3 length equals 12 residues. The CDR3 nucleotides read TGTGCCACTGCGAGCCTCTCCTACGAGCAGTACTTC. Translation gives CATASLSYEQYF.

This clonotype was recorded many times. This chain uses TRBV19 with TRBJ2-7; TRBD2 matches 15 bases. The junction had 4 bases not matched to a gene; V was cut back by 5 bases and J by 2 bases. The CDR3 spans 16 residues. Per the germline V gene, CDR1 is LNHDA and CDR2 is SQIVND (reference sequence). The CDR3 nucleotides read TGTGCCAGTAGTTCACGGACTAGCGGGGGGGCCTACGAGCAGTACTTC. Translation: CASSSRTSGGAYEQYF. The complete variable domain, with remaining parts taken from reference TRBV19 and TRBJ2-7, reads DGGITQSPKYLFRKEGQNVTLSCEQNLNHDAMYWYRQDPGQGLRLIYYSQIVNDFQKGDIAEGYSVSREKKESFPLTVTSAQKNPTAFYLCASSSRTSGGAYEQYFGPGTRLTVT.

This clonotype was seen many times. The chain recombines TRBV6-2 or TRBV6-3 with TRBJ2-7; 11 nucleotides match TRBD2. The CDR3 runs 16 residues. Germline lookup yields CDR1 MNHEY and CDR2 SVGEGT. Losses at the gene ends were 5 bases for V and 2 bases for J; bases not matched to a gene: 8. CDR3 in amino acids: CASSAGTSGYTYEQYF. CDR3 DNA: TGTGCCAGCAGTGCCGGGACTAGCGGATACACCTACGAGCAGTACTTC.

In this sample, this clonotype turned up many times. The V gene is TRBV21-1, the J gene TRBJ2-3; whether TRBD2, the table's D call, matches the DNA was not checked. TRBV21-1 is marked as a pseudogene. The length of the CDR3 is 14 residues. The DNA of the CDR3 is TGTGCCAGCAGCAAAGAAGTCCGCACAGATACGCAGTATTTT. The encoded protein is CASSKEVRTDTQYF.

There are a few counts of this clonotype. The CDR3 DNA reads TGTGCCACCAGCAGAGATCTGACCTACGAGCAGTACTTC. Translated: CATSRDLTYEQYF. V gene TRBV15 combines with J gene TRBJ2-7; D ambiguous. The germline V and J ends were trimmed by 0 bases and 2 bases, with 5 bases remaining between them. This CDR3 is built from 13 residues. Germline CDR1 and CDR2: LNHNV and YYDKDF (reference sequence).

Many counts were recorded for this clonotype. CDR3 bases: TGCAGTGCTAACTATCCGACAGGAGTGGAGACCCAGTACTTC. Its protein is CSANYPTGVETQYF. This chain joins TRBV20-1 and TRBJ2-5, with D maybe TRBD1 (6 bases). The V gene lost 4 bases and the J gene lost 5 bases, with 17 bases spanning the gap. Germline assignment: CDR1 DFQATT and CDR2 SNEGSKA (reference sequence). The CDR3 is 14 residues long.

Ten or more counts support this clonotype. The chain employs TRBV7-6 and TRBJ2-3; the D is unclear. Per the germline V gene, CDR1 is SGHVS and CDR2 is FNYEAQ. The V and J ends lost 2 bases and 1 base respectively, with 10 bases between them. The CDR3 runs 15 residues. CDR3 sequence: CASSLSPVGTDTQYF. CDR3 bases: TGTGCCAGCAGCTTATCTCCAGTGGGCACAGATACGCAGTATTTT.

This clonotype was seen many times. The genes are TRBV4-1 and TRBJ1-3; TRBD1 might be the D (6 bases). Trimming cost V 4 bases and J 0 bases, with 10 bases left between them. The CDR3 has 15 residues. The germline gives CDR1 MGHRA, CDR2 YSYEKL. CDR3 loop: CASSLGQISGNTIYF. In nucleotides, the CDR3 is TGCGCCAGCAGCCTCGGACAGATCTCTGGAAACACCATATATTTT.

This clonotype appeared many times. The chain has TRBV20-1 and TRBJ1-4, with D possibly matching TRBD1 (6 bases). Looked up from germline, CDR1 is DFQATT and CDR2 is SNEGSKA (reference sequence). The V and J ends lost 0 bases and 17 bases respectively, with 13 bases between them. There are 11 residues in the CDR3. Here the CDR3 reads CSARDRRGAFF. The CDR3 DNA reads TGCAGTGCTAGAGATCGCCGGGGGGCATTTTTT.

V is TRBV2 and J is TRBJ2-3, with 7 bases fitting TRBD1. The CDR3 covers 15 residues. Losses at the gene ends were 7 bases for V and 4 bases for J; bases not matched to a gene: 11. The germline gives CDR1 SNHLY, CDR2 FYNNEI. DNA for the CDR3: TGTGCCAGCACTCCTTGGGCGACAGGGTCAGATACGCAGTATTTT. Amino acids: CASTPWATGSDTQYF.

This clonotype was detected many times. V usage is TRBV7-6 and J usage is TRBJ2-1; TRBD1 aligns across 10 bases. CDR1 and CDR2 (germline): SGHVS, FNYEAQ. Trimming removed 1 base from V and 3 bases from J; junction bases left unmatched: 3. There are 16 residues in the CDR3. Here the CDR3 DNA reads TGTGCCAGCAGCTTAGAGACAGGGGGCCTCTACAATGAGCAGTTCTTC. Protein: CASSLETGGLYNEQFF.

This clonotype was counted at least ten times. An end of the junction does not agree with germline; a read error may underlie this. The chain has TRBV29-1 and TRBJ1-3; no definite D call. The germline CDR1 and CDR2 sequences are SQVTM and ANQGSEA. This CDR3 has 11 residues. For the CDR3, the DNA is TGCAGCGTGGAAGTTGGAAACACCATATATTTT. It is translated as CSVEVGNTIYF.

Many counts were recorded for this clonotype. The J gene is TRBJ1-2, the V gene TRBV12-3 or TRBV12-4, with unresolved D. V was clipped by 5 bases and J by 8 bases, with 12 bases between them. There are 12 residues in the CDR3. CDR3 loop: CASSRHGGGYTF. Here the CDR3 DNA reads TGTGCCAGCAGTCGCCACGGCGGGGGCTACACCTTC.